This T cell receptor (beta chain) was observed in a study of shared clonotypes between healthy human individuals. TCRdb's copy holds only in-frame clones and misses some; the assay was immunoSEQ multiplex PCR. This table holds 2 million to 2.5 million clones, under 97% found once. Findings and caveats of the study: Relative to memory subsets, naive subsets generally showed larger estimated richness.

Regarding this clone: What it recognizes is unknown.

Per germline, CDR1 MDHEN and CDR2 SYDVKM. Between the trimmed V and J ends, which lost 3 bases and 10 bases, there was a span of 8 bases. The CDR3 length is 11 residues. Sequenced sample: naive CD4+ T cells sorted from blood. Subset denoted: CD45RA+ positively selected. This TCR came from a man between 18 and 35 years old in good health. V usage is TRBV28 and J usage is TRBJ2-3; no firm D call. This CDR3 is CASSFGSAQYF. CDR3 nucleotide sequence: TGTGCCAGCAGTTTCGGGTCGGCGCAGTATTTT.